This entry is about one TCR beta chain. The data originate from a study of early T cells in non-severe SARS-CoV-2 infection. Study as a whole: Chains stayed unpaired after sequencing of bulk RNA from unsorted whole blood.

This CDR3 is built from 14 residues. The V end was cut by 3 bases, the J end by 1 base, with 9 bases between. Per germline, CDR1 KGHSH and CDR2 LQKENI. Researchers tagged individual cDNA molecules with unique molecular identifiers. Each CDR3 protein gets one entry after TCRdb re-called the 5' RACE reads with MiXCR. The sample shows about 33,000 distinct CDR3 sequences, 5% of them seen only once. Sequences were obtained from whole blood. The chain couples TRBV18 to TRBJ1-1, with D unclear. The source of this sequence is an adult who was a healthcare worker with PCR-confirmed SARS-CoV-2 infection or an uninfected control (not recorded which). In DNA form, the CDR3 reads TGTGCCAGCTCACCGCCGAGGCGGAACACTGAAGCTTTCTTT. This encodes CASSPPRRNTEAFF.